This TCR beta chain came from a study of OX40 agonist ivuxolimab in advanced cancers. At the level of the whole study: Ivuxolimab was a fully human IgG2 agonistic monoclonal antibody targeting the costimulatory receptor OX40 (CD134). Intravenous ivuxolimab was administered to patients every 2 weeks at six dose levels: 0.01, 0.1, 0.3, 1.5, 3 and 10 mg/kg. Of the approximately 54 patients in dose escalation, about 20 had hepatocellular carcinoma, around 15 had melanoma, 9 had renal cell carcinoma and 9 had head and neck cancer. The dose-escalation cohort was roughly 83% male with a mean age of roughly 60 years, ranging from roughly 20 to 80. Prior anti-PD-1, anti-PD-L1 or anti-CTLA-4 therapy was permitted, and approximately 40% of dose-escalation patients had received checkpoint inhibitors. Partial responses occurred in three dose-escalation patients: two with cutaneous melanoma and one with hepatocellular carcinoma. The point of sequencing TCRbeta in the periphery was to test whether ivuxolimab changed TCR sequence diversity and drove clonal T-cell expansion. The paper describes the monotherapy dose-escalation part (N of about 52 patients) of the phase I trial of ivuxolimab. Study-level results and caveats: Clonal expansion of both CD4+ and CD8+ blood T cells was observed from baseline to week 6 at doses 0.1 to 3.0 mg/kg. Antigen specificity was not determined for the clonally expanded peripheral T cells. Low levels of normalized T-cell clonal expansion were also seen in some patients who did not respond. In the 0.1-3.0 mg/kg groups, partial responders were among the patients with the lowest normalized peripheral clonal expansion, particularly in CD8+ T cells. After ivuxolimab, CD8+ T cells had more expanded clones than CD4+ T cells on average.

Note on this clone: The target of this receptor is not known. Within one base of it there is no much larger clone, and no base qualities were kept.

The trim is 2 bases for V and 5 bases for J, with a gap of 6 bases between the germline ends. As encoded in the germline V gene (reference sequence), CDR1 is SEHNR while CDR2 is FQNEAQ. The CDR3 has 12 amino acids, counting the end cysteine and phenylalanine. Of the read, only the CDR3 DNA is kept; its 36 bases are in frame from base 1. Genomic DNA was isolated from the sorted cells so that the TCRbeta CDR3 region could be sequenced. TCRbeta CDR3 regions were sequenced using the immunoSEQ Assay. TCRdb limited this immuneACCESS table to in-frame rearrangements with V and J called. A share of clones is missing; checked studies link under half to unresolved V genes, and the rest is unexplained. Present in this sample are fewer than 40,000 clones, more than 60% of which were seen just once. The ten most abundant clones make up about 12% of the sample. Patients with a history of autoimmune disease or receiving systemic immunosuppression were excluded from the trial. Peripheral blood for TCR sequencing was drawn from every dose cohort at baseline, at cycle 4 day 1 and at cycle 7 day 1. The samples were drawn from a first-in-human, open-label, multicenter phase I dose-escalation trial of ivuxolimab. Adults with locally advanced or metastatic melanoma, renal cell carcinoma, hepatocellular carcinoma or head and neck squamous cell carcinoma were enrolled in the trial. Before TCR sequencing, CD4+ T cells and CD8+ T cells were sorted from peripheral blood as separate populations.

The rearranged chain carries TRBV7-9 and TRBJ1-1; the D gene cannot be named for sure. This TCR came from an adult with an advanced solid tumor such as melanoma, head and neck, liver or kidney cancer. Sequencing used CD4+ or CD8+ T cells sorted from blood, obtained in a trial of the OX40 agonist ivuxolimab. The CDR3 reads CASSLIGTEAFF. The nucleotides are TGTGCCAGCAGCTTAATAGGGACTGAAGCTTTCTTT.